The clone carrying this TCR beta chain was found a few times. Its specificity is unknown. This specimen comes from a study of T-cell memory formation after mild COVID-19. For the study at large: TCR clusters were mostly confined to one donor each.

Study-level results: A subset of responding clones appeared in pre-infection memory, suggesting cross-reactive memory joined.

The germline V gene has CDR1 SGHVS and CDR2 FNYEAQ. The CDR3 runs 13 residues. V was shortened by 2 bases and J by 8 bases, with 10 bases between the two germline ends. Employing constant-segment primers, 5'RACE generated TCR alpha and TCR beta cDNA libraries bearing sample barcodes and UMIs. TCRdb re-analysed the 5' RACE reads in MiXCR, keeping a single row per CDR3 protein. This table holds 110,000 or so distinct CDR3 sequences, 20% to 25% found once. The chain couples TRBV7-6 to TRBJ2-1; TRBD1 or TRBD2 may be the D gene (6 bases each). The TCR originated in a young man who had mild COVID-19 (a few samples of this study predate the infection). Cell type and time point are not known. The material sequenced was PBMCs or a T cell subset sorted from them (not recorded which). The CDR3 loop is CASSLPGAYEQFF. Written as DNA, the CDR3 is TGTGCCAGCAGCTTACCGGGGGCATATGAGCAGTTCTTC.